This T cell receptor beta chain is from a study of CD8+CD57+ T cells in acquired aplastic anemia. For the study at large: Yields of DNA that came from sorted CD4+ and CD8+ cells averaged roughly 3.3 ug.

Template material for TCR beta VDJ and CDR3 profiling consisted of genomic DNA. MiXCR, run by TCRdb on the reads, gives a single entry per CDR3 protein. Of about 160,000 distinct CDR3 sequences in the sample, approximately 44% are singletons; the top ten hold 0.9% to 1.2%. General study points: Sharing between patients and controls was observed for roughly 30 CD8+ CDR3 sequences. Patients did not significantly differ from controls in CD8+ Simpson's diversity.

The V gene's germline CDR1 is MNHNS and CDR2 SASEGT. The CDR3 has 14 residues. V was clipped by 7 bases and J by 6 bases; unmatched bases: 11. The table lists this clonotype with many counts. Its specificity is unknown. J is TRBJ1-2 and V is TRBV6-1, with 7 bases matching TRBD1. Sequenced: sorted CD4+, CD8+, or CD8+CD57+ T cells (not recorded which) from PBMCs. This receptor was taken from a human donor in good health. The CDR3 nucleotides read TGTGCCAGCACCTACGGACAGGTACGGGATGGCTACACCTTC. Its protein is CASTYGQVRDGYTF.